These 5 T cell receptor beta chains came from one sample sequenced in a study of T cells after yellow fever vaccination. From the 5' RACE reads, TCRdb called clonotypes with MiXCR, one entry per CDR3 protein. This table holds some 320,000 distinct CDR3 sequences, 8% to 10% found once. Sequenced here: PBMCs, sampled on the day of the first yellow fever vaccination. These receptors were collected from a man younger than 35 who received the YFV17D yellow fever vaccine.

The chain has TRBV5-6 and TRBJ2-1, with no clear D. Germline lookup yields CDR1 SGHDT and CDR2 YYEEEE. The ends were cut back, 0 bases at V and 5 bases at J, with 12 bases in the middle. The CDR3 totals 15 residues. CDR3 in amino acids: CASSLVGQTDNEQFF. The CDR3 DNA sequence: TGTGCCAGCAGCTTGGTCGGGCAAACCGACAATGAGCAGTTCTTC.

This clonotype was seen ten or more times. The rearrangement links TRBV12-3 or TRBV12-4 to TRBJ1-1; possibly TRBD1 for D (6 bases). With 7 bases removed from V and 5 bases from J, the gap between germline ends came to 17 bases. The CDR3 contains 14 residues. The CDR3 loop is CASTPWGGLTEAFF. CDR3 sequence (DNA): TGTGCCAGCACCCCGTGGGGGGGGCTGACTGAAGCTTTCTTT.

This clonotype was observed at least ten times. In nucleotides, the CDR3 is TGTGCCAGCAGCTTAGGAGTTGTCGCCGGGGAGCTGTTTTTT. Amino acids: CASSLGVVAGELFF. The V gene is TRBV7-8, the J gene TRBJ2-2; D not certain. The germline V and J ends were trimmed by 1 base and 6 bases, with 9 bases remaining between them. Germline assignment: CDR1 SGHVS and CDR2 FQNEAQ. The CDR3 has 14 amino acids.

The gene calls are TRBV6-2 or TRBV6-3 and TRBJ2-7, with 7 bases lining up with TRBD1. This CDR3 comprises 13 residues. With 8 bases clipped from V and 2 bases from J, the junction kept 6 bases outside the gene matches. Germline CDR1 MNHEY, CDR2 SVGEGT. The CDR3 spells CASGDRSPYEQYF. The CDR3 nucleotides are TGTGCCAGCGGGGACAGATCACCCTACGAGCAGTACTTC.

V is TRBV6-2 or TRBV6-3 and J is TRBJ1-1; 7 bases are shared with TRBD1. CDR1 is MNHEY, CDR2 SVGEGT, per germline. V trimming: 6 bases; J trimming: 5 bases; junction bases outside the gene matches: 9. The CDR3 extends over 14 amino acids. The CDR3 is CASRFRGSVTEAFF. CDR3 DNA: TGTGCCAGCAGATTCAGGGGGTCGGTAACTGAAGCTTTCTTT.